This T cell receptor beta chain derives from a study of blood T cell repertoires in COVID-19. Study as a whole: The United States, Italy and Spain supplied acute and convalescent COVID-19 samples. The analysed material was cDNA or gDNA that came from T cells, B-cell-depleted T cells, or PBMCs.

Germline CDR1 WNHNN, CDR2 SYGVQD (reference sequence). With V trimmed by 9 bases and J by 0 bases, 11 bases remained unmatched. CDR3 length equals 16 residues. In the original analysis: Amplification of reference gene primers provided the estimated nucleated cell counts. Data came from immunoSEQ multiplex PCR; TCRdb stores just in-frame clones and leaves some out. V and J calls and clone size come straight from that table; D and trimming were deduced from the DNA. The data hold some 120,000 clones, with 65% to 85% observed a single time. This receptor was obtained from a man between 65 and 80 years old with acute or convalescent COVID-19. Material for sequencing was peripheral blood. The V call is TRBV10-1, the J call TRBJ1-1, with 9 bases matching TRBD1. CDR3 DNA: TGCGCCAGAATCGGGACAGGGCGAGCTCTGAACACTGAAGCTTTCTTT. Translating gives CARIGTGRALNTEAFF.